This T cell receptor beta chain comes out of a study of relationships among human T cell subsets listed by TCRdb under 2010. As for the study more broadly: The study sequenced eight distinct T cell populations from blood: pan T, CD8 cytotoxic, regulatory, Th1, Th2, naive plus transitional, activated and memory cells. Overall study results and their limits: The bead-based sorting was unable to rule out the presence of a CD4+CD8+ double-positive population. Over 50% of CD8+ cytotoxic sequences belonged to clones with over 100 reads, whereas regulatory and Th2 subsets showed few such clones. The seven subsets showed no statistically significant differences in V, D and J usage, CDR3 length, or N-nucleotide additions. The considerable overlap in CDR3s among Th1, Th2 and regulatory T cells was taken as suggesting that cell fate choices are stochastic.

Spanning cysteine to phenylalanine, the CDR3 consists of 11 amino acids. Left in the record is the CDR3 DNA by itself, 33 bases read in frame from the first base. CDR1 and CDR2, looked up from the germline V gene (reference sequence), are GTSNPN and SVGIG. V lost 3 bases and J lost 8 bases; the stretch between them is 8 bases long. To note about this clonotype: The clone's antigen remains unknown. Within one base of it there is no much larger clone, and no base qualities were kept.

To prepare the library, multiplex PCR was applied. Data came from a 454 GS FLX. Semiquantitative ARM-PCR was used to amplify the TCR alpha and beta CDR3 regions from mRNA. In ARM-PCR, tagged nested gene-specific primers were used first, and exponential amplification was then carried out by communal superprimers. Exonuclease was used to remove the nested primers before the first-round PCR products went through the second amplification round. Amplicons were sequenced on the 454 platform, which allows rapid sequencing of millions of DNA fragments without cloning bias. An effective read was defined as a read mappable to both V and J germline segments. The study's processing was this. IRmap, which uses pyromap, a Smith-Waterman modification adapted to 454 sequencing errors, was used to assign reads to germline V, D and J segments. D-beta assignments were filtered with cutoffs set at the 99th percentile of alignment scores obtained from simulated random sequences. CDR3 was defined as the amino acids lying between the conserved V-segment Y[YFLI]C motif and the J-segment [FW]GXGT motif. A compound Poisson process model, previously applied to large-scale EST data, was used to estimate repertoire diversity. A cross-contamination detection procedure was applied to argue against sample contamination as the source of shared CDR3s. The public reads were reprocessed in TCRdb via fastp at Q25 and MiXCR, keeping in-frame beta chains. Every entry covers one CDR3 protein and lists the most common genes and DNA from its rows. The V and J calls were determined by TCRdb, not by the authors. The sample records 13,000 or so distinct CDR3 sequences, approximately 67% of which are singletons. Of the sample, approximately 30% falls within the top ten clones.

Th1 cells were collected as the CD4+CD25-CD294- flow-through after CD25, CD56 and CD294 bead selections. To isolate the T cell subsets, Miltenyi superparamagnetic beads coated with subset-specific monoclonal antibodies were used. Every T cell population was isolated from peripheral blood. Ficoll separation of whole blood yielded mononuclear cells, and anti-CD14 microbeads were then used to deplete the monocytes. Right after isolation, the cell populations were resuspended in RNAprotect reagent. The sequence links TRBV30 to TRBJ2-4, with a weak D call of TRBD1 (6 bases match). The receptor was derived from a man aged 35 to 55 in good health. Sequenced sample: CD4+ Th1 cells sorted from blood. The cell subset or site label corresponds to: CD4+CD25-CD294- T helper 1 cells. The CDR3 region has the sequence CAWRDSHIQYF. The DNA sequence is TGTGCCTGGAGGGACAGTCACATTCAGTACTTC.